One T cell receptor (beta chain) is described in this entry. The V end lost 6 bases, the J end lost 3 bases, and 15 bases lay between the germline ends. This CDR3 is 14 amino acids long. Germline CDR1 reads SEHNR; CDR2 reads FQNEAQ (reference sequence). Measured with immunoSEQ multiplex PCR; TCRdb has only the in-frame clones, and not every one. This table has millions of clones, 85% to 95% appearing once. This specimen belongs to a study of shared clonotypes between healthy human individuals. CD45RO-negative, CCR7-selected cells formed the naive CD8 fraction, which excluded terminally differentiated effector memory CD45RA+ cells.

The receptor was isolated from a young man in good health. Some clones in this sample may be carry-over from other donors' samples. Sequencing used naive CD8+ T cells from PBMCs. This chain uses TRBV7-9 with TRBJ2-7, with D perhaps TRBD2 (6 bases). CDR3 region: CASRAGGEIYEQYF. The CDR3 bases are TGTGCCAGCAGGGCCGGGGGTGAGATCTACGAGCAGTACTTC. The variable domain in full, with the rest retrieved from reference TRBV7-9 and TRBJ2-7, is DTGVSQNPRHKITKRGQNVTFRCDPISEHNRLYWYRQTLGQGPEFLTYFQNEAQLEKSRLLSDRFSAERPKGSFSTLEIQRTEQGDSAMYLCASRAGGEIYEQYFGPGTRLTVT.